One sample yielded the 21 T cell receptor beta chains listed below, sequenced in a study of glioma-infiltrating T cells. Amplification of TCR alpha and beta CDR3 regions from RNA used iRepertoire nested multiplex PCR. TCRdb fed the multiplex PCR reads into MiXCR, producing one record per CDR3 protein. The data show 150,000 or so distinct CDR3 sequences, with 35% to 50% seen just once and more than 15% held by the top ten. The sequenced material came from glioma tissue, nonneoplastic brain tissue, or PBMCs (not recorded which). The receptors here all came from a human donor with low-grade glioma or glioblastoma, undergoing nonglioma brain surgery, or in good health (not recorded which).

In its sample, this clonotype was seen a few times. The gene calls are TRBV2 and TRBJ2-5, with no clear D. Germline V gene sequence: CDR1 SNHLY, CDR2 FYNNEI. The CDR3 extends over 12 amino acids. Trimming stripped 3 bases from V and 7 bases from J, with 9 bases between. Written as DNA, the CDR3 is TGTGCCAGCAGTGATCCCCCGGGGACCCAGTACTTC. Its protein product is CASSDPPGTQYF.

The table lists this clonotype with a few counts. The V call is TRBV28, the J call TRBJ2-5; TRBD1 might be the D (6 bases). CDR3 size: 13 residues. V was pared by 5 bases and J by 2 bases, with 9 bases between. The germline V gene has CDR1 MDHEN and CDR2 SYDVKM. The chain's CDR3 is CASSPGTQETQYF. CDR3 coding DNA: TGTGCCAGCAGTCCCGGGACACAAGAGACCCAGTACTTC.

The V call is TRBV4-1, the J call TRBJ1-2; D remains unclear. Germline CDR1 and CDR2: MGHRA and YSYEKL. This CDR3 is built from 14 residues. Between the trimmed V and J ends, which lost 3 bases and 8 bases, there was a span of 16 bases. The CDR3 sequence: CASSQTARLGGYTF. CDR3 sequence (DNA): TGCGCCAGCAGCCAGACCGCCAGGTTGGGGGGCTACACCTTC.

This clonotype was counted only a few times. V usage is TRBV6-1 and J usage is TRBJ2-5; D is perhaps TRBD1 or TRBD2 (5 bases each). Germline V gene data show CDR1 as MNHNS and CDR2 as SASEGT. The V end lost 6 bases, the J end lost 7 bases, and 15 bases lay between the germline ends. The CDR3 spans 13 residues. The CDR3 DNA follows: TGTGCCAGCAGGGAGAAGGGACGACCGACCCAGTACTTC. Encoded protein: CASREKGRPTQYF.

Details on this clonotype: The junction and the germline gene differ at one end; a read error may be behind it. The V and J genes are TRBV27 and TRBJ2-1; possible D gene TRBD1, 5 bases. Germline loops: CDR1 MNHEY, CDR2 SMNVEV (reference sequence). This CDR3 is built from 17 residues. Here the CDR3 reads CASSSYRRLENYSEQFF. CDR3 nucleotide sequence: TGTGCCAGCAGTTCCTACAGGCGTTTGGAGAACTACAGTGAGCAGTTCTTC.

The sample holds a few counts of this clonotype. The chain couples TRBV28 to TRBJ1-3; the D is unclear. Deletions cut 4 bases from V and 2 bases from J, with 12 bases between. CDR3 length: 15 amino acids. The germline gives CDR1 MDHEN, CDR2 SYDVKM. DNA for the CDR3: TGTGCCAGCAGTTCCTCAACACGCACTGGAAACACCATATATTTT. Protein sequence: CASSSSTRTGNTIYF.

The chain recombines TRBV2 with TRBJ1-5; D not certain. This CDR3 is built from 11 residues. V was trimmed by 3 bases and J by 7 bases, leaving 4 bases between them. Germline V gene sequence: CDR1 SNHLY, CDR2 FYNNEI. CDR3 in DNA: TGTGCCAGCAGTGATGAACAGCCCCAGCATTTT. The encoded protein is CASSDEQPQHF.

V gene TRBV4-2 combines with J gene TRBJ1-1; tentatively, D is TRBD1 (6 bases). The CDR3 runs to 14 residues. CDR1 and CDR2 (germline): LGHNA, YNFKEQ. The V and J ends lost 5 bases and 0 bases respectively, with 10 bases between them. CDR3 DNA: TGTGCCAGCAGCTCGCAGGGGTTGAACACTGAAGCTTTCTTT. Translated, it gives CASSSQGLNTEAFF.

V gene TRBV4-2 combines with J gene TRBJ2-2, with TRBD2 identical over 11 bases. The CDR3 is made up of 18 amino acids. Unmatched junction bases numbered 5, after V lost 2 bases and J lost 0 bases. Germline CDR1 LGHNA, CDR2 YNFKEQ. CDR3 sequence: CASSQLAGGHANTGELFF. The CDR3 DNA is TGTGCCAGCAGCCAACTAGCGGGAGGCCACGCGAACACCGGGGAGCTGTTTTTT.

The chain carries TRBV2 and TRBJ2-5, with D tentatively TRBD1 (5 bases). The CDR3 totals 14 residues. CDR1 is SNHLY, CDR2 FYNNEI, per germline. V was cut by 4 bases and J by 2 bases, with 11 bases left in between. In DNA form, the CDR3 reads TGTGCCAGCAGTGGGGTCAGGACACAAGAGACCCAGTACTTC. Translated: CASSGVRTQETQYF.

The chain is built from TRBV4-1 and TRBJ1-1; no reliable D call. V lost 5 bases, J lost 1 base, and 11 bases lay in between. The CDR3 spans 14 residues. Germline loops: CDR1 MGHRA, CDR2 YSYEKL. The CDR3 region has the DNA TGCGCCAGCAGCATAGACGAGGGGAACACTGAAGCTTTCTTT. Translated, it gives CASSIDEGNTEAFF.

This chain links TRBV6-2 or TRBV6-3 with TRBJ2-5, with D tentatively TRBD1 or TRBD2 (6 bases each). This CDR3 is 13 amino acids long. The germline CDR1 and CDR2 sequences are MNHEY and SVGEGT. The ends were cut back, 5 bases at V and 2 bases at J, with 9 bases in the middle. The CDR3 DNA reads TGTGCCAGCAGTCGCGGGACACAAGAGACCCAGTACTTC. This sequence encodes CASSRGTQETQYF.

This CDR3 is CASSLIGDRFVDTQYF. CDR3 coding DNA: TGTGCCAGCAGCTTGATCGGGGACAGGTTTGTGGATACGCAGTATTTT. The chain couples TRBV5-6 to TRBJ2-3; TRBD1 matches 8 bases. The trim removed 1 base at V and 6 bases at J, leaving 10 bases unmatched. Germline-derived CDR1 and CDR2 are SGHDT and YYEEEE. The CDR3 loop spans 16 amino acids.

The J gene is TRBJ2-3, the V gene TRBV5-1; possible D gene TRBD2, 6 bases. The CDR3 consists of 16 residues. V lost 0 bases and J lost 2, with 13 bases in between. Germline assignment: CDR1 SGHRS and CDR2 YFSETQ. CDR3 DNA: TGCGCCAGCAGCTTGGTGGGACTCCAGAACACAGATACGCAGTATTTT. It specifies CASSLVGLQNTDTQYF.

This chain links TRBV18 with TRBJ1-6; no definite D call. Germline V gene sequence: CDR1 KGHSH, CDR2 LQKENI. V shed 2 bases and J shed 7 bases, with 6 bases lying between them. There are 13 residues in the CDR3. CDR3 protein: CASSPSRNSPLHF. DNA of the CDR3: TGTGCCAGCTCACCATCAAGAAATTCACCCCTCCACTTT.

This clonotype was seen more than once but under ten times. V and J are TRBV12-3 or TRBV12-4 and TRBJ2-5; 9 nucleotides agree with TRBD1. The CDR3 loop spans 16 amino acids. V lost 5 bases, J lost 4 bases, and 11 bases stayed unmatched. This CDR3 reads CASSRPGTGLGETQYF. The CDR3 DNA is TGTGCCAGCAGTCGCCCTGGGACAGGGCTGGGAGAGACCCAGTACTTC.

The chain has TRBV6-1 and TRBJ1-2; no firm D call. Germline CDR1 reads MNHNS; CDR2 reads SASEGT. V shed 2 bases and J shed 4 bases, with 11 bases lying between them. The length of the CDR3 is 14 residues. CDR3 DNA: TGTGCCAGCAGTGAATTACAAGTCATCTATGGCTACACCTTC. Translating it yields CASSELQVIYGYTF.

This chain links TRBV11-1 with TRBJ2-1; TRBD2 agrees at 8 bases. This CDR3 has 13 amino acids. Germline trimming cut 4 bases from V and 15 bases from J; bases unmatched to any gene: 11. The germline V gene encodes CDR1 SGHAT and CDR2 FQDESV (reference sequence). The CDR3 is CASSSREGTTPFF. The DNA for the CDR3 is TGTGCCAGCAGCTCTCGGGAGGGGACAACGCCGTTCTTC.

The chain uses TRBV7-3 and TRBJ2-3, with no clear D. The V end lost 4 bases, the J end lost 0 bases, and 17 bases lay between the germline ends. This CDR3 contains 17 residues. From germline, CDR1 is SGHTA and CDR2 FQGTGA. This chain's CDR3 is CASSSRQDGSSTDTQYF. The CDR3, as DNA: TGTGCCAGCAGCTCACGCCAAGACGGATCTAGCACAGATACGCAGTATTTT.

This clonotype was seen a handful of times. The chain employs TRBV28 and TRBJ1-1; TRBD1 agrees at 7 bases. The CDR3 has 13 amino acids. Per germline, CDR1 MDHEN and CDR2 SYDVKM. The V segment lost 6 bases and the J segment 5 bases; nucleotides outside the gene matches: 6. The CDR3 loop is CASSRRGRTEAFF. The DNA for the CDR3 is TGTGCCAGCAGCCGCAGGGGGAGGACTGAAGCTTTCTTT.

The rearrangement uses TRBV20-1 and TRBJ2-5, with D possibly matching TRBD2 (6 bases). The CDR3 consists of 11 residues. V shed 3 bases and J shed 4 bases, with 6 bases lying between them. The germline gives CDR1 DFQATT, CDR2 SNEGSKA (reference sequence). The CDR3, as DNA: TGCAGTGCTAGCGGGAGAGAGACCCAGTACTTC. This sequence encodes CSASGRETQYF.